The clone carrying this TCR beta chain was picked up a small number of times. As the library was built, unique molecular identifiers were attached to individual cDNA molecules. Original methodology: Sample TCR totals centred on a median of approximately 95,000, ranging roughly 20,000 to 750,000. TCRdb independently ran MiXCR on the RACE reads; one entry per CDR3 protein. The V and J calls follow TCRdb's processing rather than the paper's. The sample yields about 380,000 distinct CDR3 sequences, roughly 6.3% seen once. These data come from a study of human T cells and chemical hapten exposure. Overall study context: Researchers reported sensitizing an approximately 2 cm by approximately 2 cm upper inner arm skin site with 2% DPC.

V was pared by 0 bases and J by 4 bases, with 9 bases between. CDR1 is LNHNV and CDR2 is YYDKDF in the germline V gene (reference sequence). The CDR3 contains 15 residues. Documented time point: patch test 2, 6 weeks after DPC sensitization. The treatment is: therapeutic diphenylcyclopropenone sensitization with weekly scalp DPC. The sample consisted of whole blood, taken in connection with sensitization to the hapten diphenylcyclopropenone (DPC). This sequence joins TRBV15 and TRBJ2-2; no clear D. This clonotype was obtained from a woman under 30 with alopecia areata. Some clones in this sample may be carry-over from other donors' samples. CDR3 coding DNA: TGTGCCACCAGCAGAGACCCCCAGCCCACCGGGGAGCTGTTTTTT. As protein: CATSRDPQPTGELFF.